This T cell receptor beta chain was captured by sequencing in a study of cytomegalovirus exposure and HLA in healthy donors. The V gene's germline CDR1 is SGHRS and CDR2 YFSETQ. V dropped 0 bases and J dropped 1 base, with 11 bases sitting between them. The CDR3 totals 16 residues. With 60 Vbeta and 13 Jbeta primers, the PCR was carried out. Some clones are missing from TCRdb's copy, which holds only in-frame ones; the method was immunoSEQ multiplex PCR. The sample gives some 150,000 clones, just under 65% of which show up once; roughly 7% is in the top ten. The sequence came from a woman aged 60-70 years in good health and CMV-seropositive. The chain joins TRBV5-1 to TRBJ1-3, with D perhaps matching TRBD1 (5 bases). The sequencing sample was made of PBMCs. CDR3 sequence reads: CASSLVPGFSGNTIYF. CDR3 nucleotide sequence: TGCGCCAGCAGCTTGGTTCCAGGGTTTTCTGGAAACACCATATATTTT.